A selection of T cell receptor beta chains follows, all from one sample in a study of cytomegalovirus exposure and HLA in healthy donors. Clones were sequenced by immunoSEQ multiplex PCR, and TCRdb holds only the in-frame ones, with some missing. The profile covers roughly 130,000 clones, with 74% appearing a single time and nearly 6% taken by the ten largest. Sequencing used PBMCs. The source is a woman between 45 and 65 years old in good health and CMV-seropositive. Both conserved end residues are part of each CDR3. Each record gives: D gene, J gene, V gene, clone size, CDR3 protein, CDR3 DNA. D genes are given only for firm matches. Clone size is stated in some rows and not others, as once, few, many or a class when expanded.

>-|TRBJ2-1|TRBV7-2|-
CARSLGPAGQYNEQFF
TGTGCCCGCAGCTTAGGCCCGGCGGGGCAGTACAATGAGCAGTTCTTC
>TRBD1|TRBJ1-1|TRBV5-4|-
CASTEDRGFSYTEAFF
TGTGCCAGCACCGAAGACAGGGGGTTTTCGTACACTGAAGCTTTCTTT
>-|TRBJ2-3|TRBV15|-
CATSRPDSGTQYF
TGTGCCACCAGCAGGCCGGACTCTGGTACGCAGTATTTT
>-|TRBJ1-1|TRBV18|medium-sized
CASKAGSPGKGTEAFF
TGTGCCAGCAAAGCCGGGAGTCCGGGAAAGGGCACTGAAGCTTTCTTT
>TRBD1|TRBJ1-1|TRBV5-4|-
CASSDRQGVNTEAFF
TGTGCCAGCAGCGACCGACAGGGAGTGAACACTGAAGCTTTCTTT
>-|TRBJ2-7|TRBV2|few
CAGAPAGNSYEQYF
TGTGCCGGAGCACCTGCGGGGAACTCCTACGAGCAGTACTTC
>-|TRBJ2-7|TRBV15|once
CATSRDDLRGAYEQYF
TGTGCCACCAGCAGAGATGATCTCAGGGGGGCCTACGAGCAGTACTTC
>-|TRBJ2-2|TRBV7-7|-
CASSPREFGGELFF
TGTGCTAGCAGCCCCAGGGAATTTGGCGGGGAGCTGTTTTTT
>TRBD2|TRBJ2-2|TRBV7-9|-
CASSPPLAGEGGGELFF
TGTGCCAGCAGCCCTCCCCTAGCGGGGGAGGGTGGCGGGGAGCTGTTTTTT
>-|TRBJ2-3|TRBV29-1|-
CSVLRGDTDTQYF
TGCAGCGTCCTCAGGGGAGACACAGATACGCAGTATTTT
>-|TRBJ1-1|TRBV6-1|-
CASSEVLDTEAFF
TGTGCCAGCAGTGAAGTCTTAGACACTGAAGCTTTCTTT
>TRBD1|TRBJ2-2|TRBV5-4|-
CASSSRGSSTGELFF
TGTGCCAGCAGCTCCAGGGGGTCGAGCACCGGGGAGCTGTTTTTT
>-|TRBJ2-1|TRBV7-9|once
CATWDINYNEQFF
TGTGCGACCTGGGACATCAACTACAATGAGCAGTTCTTC
>-|TRBJ1-2|TRBV6-6|-
CASSQLNRDGYTF
TGTGCCAGCAGCCAGCTGAACAGGGATGGCTACACCTTC
>-|TRBJ2-4|TRBV7-9|-
CASSSPGSAKNIQYF
TGTGCCAGCAGCTCCCCGGGGTCTGCCAAAAACATTCAGTACTTC
>TRBD1|TRBJ2-5|TRBV5-1|-
CASSRPGQGEETQYF
TGCGCCAGCAGCCGCCCGGGACAGGGTGAGGAGACCCAGTACTTC
>-|TRBJ2-1|TRBV5-5|-
CASSSLGELYNEQFF
TGTGCCAGCAGCTCGTTAGGAGAACTCTACAATGAGCAGTTCTTC
>-|TRBJ1-1|TRBV11-2|-
CASSQRVLNTEAFF
TGTGCCAGCAGCCAACGGGTGTTGAACACTGAAGCTTTCTTT
>TRBD1|TRBJ2-3|TRBV7-2|few
CASSFRGDTQYF
TGTGCCAGCAGCTTCAGGGGGGATACGCAGTATTTT
>TRBD1|TRBJ1-6|TRBV28|-
CASSFLSAAGTAYNSPLHF
TGTGCCAGCAGTTTCCTCTCTGCGGCAGGGACAGCTTATAATTCACCCCTCCACTTT
>-|TRBJ2-7|TRBV2|-
CASSQDGSSYEQYF
TGTGCCAGCAGCCAAGACGGTAGCTCCTACGAGCAGTACTTC
>TRBD1|TRBJ2-1|TRBV11-3|-
CASSLRQGNLNEQFF
TGTGCCAGCAGCTTAAGACAGGGGAACTTAAATGAGCAGTTCTTC
>-|TRBJ2-2|TRBV18|-
CASSPFTFTGELFF
TGTGCCAGCTCACCATTTACTTTTACCGGGGAGCTGTTTTTT
>TRBD1|TRBJ2-5|TRBV12-5|-
CASGLGQGVQETQYF
TGTGCTAGTGGCCTTGGACAGGGCGTCCAAGAGACCCAGTACTTC
>-|TRBJ2-7|TRBV7-9|many
CASSVDAGEQYF
TGTGCCAGCAGCGTAGATGCAGGCGAGCAGTACTTC
>-|TRBJ1-1|TRBV5-4|-
CASTLGQGGTEAFF
TGTGCCAGCACCTTGGGTCAGGGAGGCACTGAAGCTTTCTTT